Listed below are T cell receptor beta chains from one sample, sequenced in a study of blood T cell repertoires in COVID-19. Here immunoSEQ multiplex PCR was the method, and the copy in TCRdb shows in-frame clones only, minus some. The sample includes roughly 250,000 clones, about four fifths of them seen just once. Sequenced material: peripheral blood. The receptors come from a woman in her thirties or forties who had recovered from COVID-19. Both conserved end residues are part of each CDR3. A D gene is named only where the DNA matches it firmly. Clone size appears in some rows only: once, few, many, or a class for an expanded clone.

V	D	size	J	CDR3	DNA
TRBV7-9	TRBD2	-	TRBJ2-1	CASSSPRGGPSYNEQFF	TGTGCCAGCAGCTCCCCTCGCGGGGGGCCCTCCTACAATGAGCAGTTCTTC
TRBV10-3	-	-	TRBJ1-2	CAISEFEGYTF	TGTGCCATCAGTGAGTTCGAGGGCTACACCTTC
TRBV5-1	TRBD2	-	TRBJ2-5	CASRLAGTSQETQYF	TGCGCCAGCAGGCTAGCGGGGACTTCCCAAGAGACCCAGTACTTC
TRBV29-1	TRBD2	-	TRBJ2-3	CSAEPSGGLGDTQYF	TGCAGCGCCGAACCTAGCGGGGGTTTGGGAGATACGCAGTATTTT
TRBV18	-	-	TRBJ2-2	CASSPNGGGPGEELFF	TGTGCCAGCTCACCAAACGGAGGTGGGCCAGGGGAGGAGCTGTTTTTT
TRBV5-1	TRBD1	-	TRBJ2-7	CASSSQGDTYEQYF	TGCGCCAGCAGCTCCCAGGGGGATACCTACGAGCAGTACTTC
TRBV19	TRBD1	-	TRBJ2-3	CASSIGQGVDTQYF	TGTGCCAGTAGTATAGGGCAGGGGGTGGATACGCAGTATTTT
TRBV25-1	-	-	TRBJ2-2	CASSGNSENTGELFF	TGTGCCAGCAGTGGTAATAGCGAGAACACCGGGGAGCTGTTTTTT
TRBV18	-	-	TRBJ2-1	CASSPGENYNEQFF	TGTGCCAGCTCACCGGGAGAAAACTACAATGAGCAGTTCTTC
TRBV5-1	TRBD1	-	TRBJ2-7	CASSLDGTGFDEQYF	TGCGCCAGCAGCTTGGACGGGACAGGTTTCGACGAGCAGTACTTC
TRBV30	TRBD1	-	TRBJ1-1	CAWSRPGTGEAFF	TGTGCCTGGAGTCGCCCCGGGACAGGAGAAGCTTTCTTT
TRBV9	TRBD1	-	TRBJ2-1	CASSVVGQGVNEQFF	TGTGCCAGCTCCGTAGTTGGACAGGGGGTCAATGAGCAGTTCTTC
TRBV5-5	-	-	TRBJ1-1	CASSITAMNTEAFF	TGTGCCAGCAGCATTACAGCTATGAACACTGAAGCTTTCTTT
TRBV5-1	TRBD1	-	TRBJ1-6	CASRPQGTRHSPLHF	TGCGCCAGCAGGCCACAGGGGACCCGGCATTCACCCCTCCACTTT
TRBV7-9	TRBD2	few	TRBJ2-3	CASSSGLAGSDTQYF	TGTGCCAGCAGCTCAGGACTAGCGGGGTCGGATACGCAGTATTTT
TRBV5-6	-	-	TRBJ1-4	CASSLRQNEKLFF	TGTGCCAGCAGCTTGAGACAGAATGAAAAACTGTTTTTT
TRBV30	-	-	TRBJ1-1	CAWSPPPGTFSKAFF	TGTGCCTGGAGTCCCCCTCCCGGGACATTTTCGAAGGCTTTCTTT
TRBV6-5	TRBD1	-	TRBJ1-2	CASSLLQGVYGYTF	TGTGCCAGCAGTTTGTTACAGGGGGTCTATGGCTACACCTTC
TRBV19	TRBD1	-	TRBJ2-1	CASSTLRWDRVYNEQFF	TGTGCCAGTAGTACCCTCCGTTGGGACAGGGTGTACAATGAGCAGTTCTTC
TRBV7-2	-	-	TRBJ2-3	CASSSGVATDTQYF	TGTGCCAGCAGTTCAGGGGTAGCCACAGATACGCAGTATTTT
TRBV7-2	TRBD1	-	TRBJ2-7	CASSPFVGTVYEQYF	TGTGCCAGCAGCCCATTCGTCGGGACAGTCTACGAGCAGTACTTC
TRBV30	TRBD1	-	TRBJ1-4	CAWSWGQGLREKLFF	TGTGCCTGGAGTTGGGGACAGGGACTTCGTGAAAAACTGTTTTTT
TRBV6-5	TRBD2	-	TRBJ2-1	CASSLAGVLYNEQFF	TGTGCCAGCAGCCTAGCGGGGGTCCTATACAATGAGCAGTTCTTC
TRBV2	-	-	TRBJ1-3	CASGKGKNTIYF	TGTGCCAGCGGGAAGGGGAAAAACACCATATATTTT
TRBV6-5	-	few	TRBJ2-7	CASIMNTGGSYEQYF	TGTGCCAGCATCATGAACACAGGCGGATCCTACGAGCAGTACTTC
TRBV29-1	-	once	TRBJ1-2	CSGFQGGSGYTF	TGCAGCGGATTTCAGGGTGGTAGTGGCTACACCTTC
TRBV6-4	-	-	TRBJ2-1	CASSEGLDYNEQFF	TGTGCCAGCAGTGAGGGTCTAGACTACAATGAGCAGTTCTTC
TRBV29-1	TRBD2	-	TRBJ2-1	CSDIAGGFPAYNEQFF	TGCAGCGACATAGCGGGGGGCTTCCCAGCCTACAATGAGCAGTTCTTC